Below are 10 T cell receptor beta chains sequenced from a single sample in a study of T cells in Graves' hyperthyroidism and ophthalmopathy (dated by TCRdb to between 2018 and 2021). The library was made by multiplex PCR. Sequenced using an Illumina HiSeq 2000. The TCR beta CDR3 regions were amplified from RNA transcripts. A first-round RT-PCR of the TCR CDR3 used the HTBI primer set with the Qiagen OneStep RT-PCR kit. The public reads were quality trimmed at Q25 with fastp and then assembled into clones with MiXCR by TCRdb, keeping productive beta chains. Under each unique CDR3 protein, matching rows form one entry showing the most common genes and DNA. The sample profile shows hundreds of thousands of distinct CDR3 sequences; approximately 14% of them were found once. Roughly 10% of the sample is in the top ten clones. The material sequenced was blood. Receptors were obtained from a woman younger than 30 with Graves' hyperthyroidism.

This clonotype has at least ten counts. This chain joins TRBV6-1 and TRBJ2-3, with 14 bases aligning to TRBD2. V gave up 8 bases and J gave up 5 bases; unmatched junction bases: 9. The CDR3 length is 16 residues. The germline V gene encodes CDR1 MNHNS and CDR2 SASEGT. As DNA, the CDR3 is TGTGCCAGCGCCCTTACTGGACTAGCGGGAGGAGATACGCAGTATTTT. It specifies CASALTGLAGGDTQYF.

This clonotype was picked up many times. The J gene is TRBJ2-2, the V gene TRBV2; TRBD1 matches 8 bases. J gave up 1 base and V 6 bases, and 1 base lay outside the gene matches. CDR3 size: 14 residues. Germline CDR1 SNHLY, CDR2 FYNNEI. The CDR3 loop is CASSGQGNTGELFF. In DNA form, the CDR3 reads TGTGCCAGCAGCGGACAGGGGAACACCGGGGAGCTGTTTTTT.

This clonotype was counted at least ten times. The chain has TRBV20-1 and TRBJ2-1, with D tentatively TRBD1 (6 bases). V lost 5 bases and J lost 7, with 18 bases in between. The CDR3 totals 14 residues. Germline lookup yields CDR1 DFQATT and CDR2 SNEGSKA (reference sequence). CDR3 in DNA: TGCAGTGCTTTAGGAGAATTAGGGGGTAATGAGCAGTTCTTC. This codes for CSALGELGGNEQFF.

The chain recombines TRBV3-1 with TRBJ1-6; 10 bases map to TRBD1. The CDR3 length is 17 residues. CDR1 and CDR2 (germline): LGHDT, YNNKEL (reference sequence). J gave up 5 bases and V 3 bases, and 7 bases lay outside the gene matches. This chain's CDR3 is CASSHWVGTGDNSPLHF. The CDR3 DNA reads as TGTGCCAGCAGCCATTGGGTCGGGACAGGGGATAATTCACCCCTCCACTTT.

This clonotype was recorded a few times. CDR3 DNA: TGTGCCAGCTTTGGTCTGAGGACAGGGTGGGGGGGCTACACCTTC. Translating gives CASFGLRTGWGGYTF. V gene TRBV27 combines with J gene TRBJ1-2; 8 nucleotides match TRBD1. Trimming took 8 bases from V and 8 from J; bases not matched to a gene: 16. This CDR3 spans 15 amino acids. Germline V gene lookup returns CDR1 MNHEY and CDR2 SMNVEV (reference sequence).

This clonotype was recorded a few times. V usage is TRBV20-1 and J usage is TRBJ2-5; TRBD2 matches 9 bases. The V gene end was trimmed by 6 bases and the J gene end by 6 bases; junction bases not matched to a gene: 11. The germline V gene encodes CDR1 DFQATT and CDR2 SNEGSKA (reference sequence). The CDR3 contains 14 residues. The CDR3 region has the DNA TGCAGTGCCTCCCTGGCGGGAGGGCCGAAGACCCAGTACTTC. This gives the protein CSASLAGGPKTQYF.

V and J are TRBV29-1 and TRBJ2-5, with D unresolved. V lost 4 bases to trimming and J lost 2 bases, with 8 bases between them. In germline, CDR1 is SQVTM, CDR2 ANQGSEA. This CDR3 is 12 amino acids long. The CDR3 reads CSVVQQQETQYF. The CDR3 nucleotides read TGCAGCGTTGTACAACAGCAAGAGACCCAGTACTTC.

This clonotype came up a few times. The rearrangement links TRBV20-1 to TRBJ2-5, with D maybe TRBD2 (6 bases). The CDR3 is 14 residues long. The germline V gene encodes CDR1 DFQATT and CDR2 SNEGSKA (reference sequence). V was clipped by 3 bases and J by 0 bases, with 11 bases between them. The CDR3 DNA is TGCAGTGCTAGTTCTCGGGAGTACCAAGAGACCCAGTACTTC. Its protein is CSASSREYQETQYF.

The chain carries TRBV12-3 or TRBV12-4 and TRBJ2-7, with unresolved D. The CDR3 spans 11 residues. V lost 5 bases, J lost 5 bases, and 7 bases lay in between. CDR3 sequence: CASSARDEQYF. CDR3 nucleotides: TGTGCCAGCAGTGCCCGGGACGAGCAGTACTTC.

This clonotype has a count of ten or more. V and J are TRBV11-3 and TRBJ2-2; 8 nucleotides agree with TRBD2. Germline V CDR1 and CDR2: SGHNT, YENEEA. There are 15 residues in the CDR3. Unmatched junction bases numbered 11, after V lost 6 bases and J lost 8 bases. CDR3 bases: TGTGCCAGCAGACCTTACGGGGGGGTCGAGGGGGAGCTGTTTTTT. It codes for CASRPYGGVEGELFF. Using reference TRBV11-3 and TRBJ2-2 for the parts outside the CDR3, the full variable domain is EAGVVQSPRYKIIEKKQPVAFWCNPISGHNTLYWYLQNLGQGPELLIRYENEEAVDDSQLPKDRFSAERLKGVDSTLKIQPAELGDSAVYLCASRPYGGVEGELFFGEGSRLTVL.